Each of the 29 T cell receptor beta chains below was sequenced from the same sample in a study of blood T cells in healthy people across ages. A second about 6 to 12 cycle PCR used barcoded and J-beta primers. Via MiXCR, TCRdb re-called the 5' RACE reads, giving one row per CDR3 protein. Here the sample spans about 1.4 million distinct CDR3 sequences, around 59% being singletons. The sample taken for sequencing was blood. These receptors all come from a man between 18 and 35 years old in good health.

This clonotype came up a few times. The V gene is TRBV12-3 or TRBV12-4, the J gene TRBJ2-5, with a weak D call TRBD1 (6 bases). This CDR3 is built from 15 residues. The V end was cut by 7 bases, the J end by 2 bases, with 17 bases between. The CDR3 is CASKGPGEIQETQYF. The DNA of the CDR3 is TGTGCCAGCAAGGGGCCAGGGGAGATACAAGAGACCCAGTACTTC.

The chain couples TRBV25-1 to TRBJ2-7; TRBD2 matches at 15 bases. CDR1 is MGHDK, CDR2 SYGVNS, per germline. V trimming: 4 bases; J trimming: 7 bases; junction bases outside the gene matches: 5. CDR3 size: 15 residues. This CDR3 is CASSGTSGGAVEQYF. The CDR3 DNA reads as TGTGCCAGCAGTGGGACTAGCGGGGGGGCCGTAGAGCAGTACTTC.

This sequence joins TRBV20-1 and TRBJ1-5; D remains unclear. Germline loops: CDR1 DFQATT, CDR2 SNEGSKA (reference sequence). V was shortened by 4 bases and J by 4 bases, with 8 bases between the two germline ends. CDR3 length: 12 residues. CDR3 in amino acids: CSANQENQPQHF. The CDR3 bases are TGCAGTGCTAATCAAGAGAATCAGCCCCAGCATTTT.

The V and J genes are TRBV20-1 and TRBJ2-5; weak D call: TRBD1 (6 bases). The length of the CDR3 is 10 residues. Germline V CDR1 and CDR2: DFQATT, SNEGSKA (reference sequence). The CDR3 loop is CRNRAETQYF. DNA for the CDR3: TGCAGAAACAGGGCGGAGACCCAGTACTTC.

The chain carries TRBV4-2 and TRBJ2-5; possible D gene TRBD2, 6 bases. Trimming pared 0 bases from V and 5 bases from J, leaving 13 bases between. CDR1 and CDR2 (germline): LGHNA, YNFKEQ. CDR3 length equals 15 residues. The DNA of the CDR3 is TGTGCCAGCAGCCAAGATGCGGAGGGGAGCGAGACCCAGTACTTC. This translates into CASSQDAEGSETQYF.

The CDR3 DNA sequence: TGTGCCAGCAGAGGGGTCCGGGACACGGAGTGGTCCCAGTACTTC. Encoded protein: CASRGVRDTEWSQYF. This chain uses TRBV2 with TRBJ2-4; D is perhaps TRBD1 (6 bases). The CDR3 is 15 amino acids. The germline V gene has CDR1 SNHLY and CDR2 FYNNEI. The germline V and J ends were trimmed by 6 bases and 13 bases, with 25 bases remaining between them.

This clonotype was observed a few times. The V call is TRBV12-3 or TRBV12-4, the J call TRBJ2-7; a possible D gene is TRBD2 (5 bases). The CDR3 extends over 12 amino acids. V was clipped by 8 bases and J by 5 bases, with 13 bases between them. The CDR3 spells CASRPGYHEQYF. In nucleotides, the CDR3 is TGTGCCAGCCGGCCGGGGTACCACGAGCAGTACTTC.

This clonotype was seen only a few times. The J gene is TRBJ2-3, the V gene TRBV5-5, with 11 bases lining up with TRBD2. The CDR3 has 16 amino acids. The V gene's germline CDR1 is SGHKS and CDR2 YYEKEE (reference sequence). The junction had 5 bases not matched to a gene; V was cut back by 2 bases and J by 3 bases. CDR3 loop: CASSFPTSGKTDTQYF. The CDR3 bases are TGTGCCAGCAGCTTCCCGACTAGCGGGAAAACAGATACGCAGTATTTT. Full variable domain (missing parts from reference TRBV5-5 and TRBJ2-3): DAGVTQSPTHLIKTRGQQVTLRCSPISGHKSVSWYQQVLGQGPQFIFQYYEKEERGRGNFPDRFSARQFPNYSSELNVNALLLGDSALYLCASSFPTSGKTDTQYFGPGTRLTVL.

The chain combines TRBV7-9 with TRBJ2-4; the D gene is possibly TRBD2 (6 bases). V shed 3 bases and J shed 13 bases, with 22 bases lying between them. Per germline, CDR1 SEHNR and CDR2 FQNEAQ (reference sequence). The CDR3 consists of 15 residues. CDR3 sequence reads: CASSFLVGGSNEQYF. The CDR3 region has the DNA TGTGCCAGCAGCTTCCTGGTGGGAGGATCGAATGAGCAGTACTTC.

The V call is TRBV5-1, the J call TRBJ2-7, with 11 bases that match TRBD2. Trimming at V came to 3 bases and at J to 3 bases, leaving 11 bases not matched to a gene. The V gene's germline CDR1 is SGHRS and CDR2 YFSETQ. CDR3 length equals 17 residues. The CDR3 sequence is CASSSSPLAGGSYEQYF. The CDR3 coding sequence is TGCGCCAGCAGCTCGTCCCCGCTAGCGGGAGGAAGCTACGAGCAGTACTTC. Based on the CDR3 plus reference TRBV5-1 and TRBJ2-7, the full variable domain is KAGVTQTPRYLIKTRGQQVTLSCSPISGHRSVSWYQQTPGQGLQFLFEYFSETQRNKGNFPGRFSGRQFSNSRSEMNVSTLELGDSALYLCASSSSPLAGGSYEQYFGPGTRLTVT.

This clonotype was counted once. The chain employs TRBV6-2 or TRBV6-3 and TRBJ1-6, with a tentative D call TRBD1 (5 bases). Trimming stripped 6 bases from V and 6 bases from J, with 12 bases between. This CDR3 has 14 residues. Germline V gene lookup returns CDR1 MNHEY and CDR2 SVGEGT. The CDR3 bases are TGTGCCAGCAGCCGAGGGGAAGCTAATTCACCCCTCCACTTT. Amino acid sequence: CASSRGEANSPLHF.

The table lists this clonotype with a few counts. The chain links TRBV2 to TRBJ1-2, with TRBD1 matching over 8 bases. There are 17 residues in the CDR3. The trim removed 6 bases at V and 3 bases at J, leaving 15 bases unmatched. From germline, CDR1 is SNHLY and CDR2 FYNNEI. The CDR3 sequence: CASSTGGEMAPYYGYTF. Here the CDR3 DNA reads TGTGCCAGCAGCACAGGGGGAGAAATGGCTCCTTACTATGGCTACACCTTC.

The CDR3 protein is CASSYPKTHTDTQYF. CDR3 nucleotide sequence: TGTGCCAGCAGTTACCCCAAGACCCACACAGATACGCAGTATTTT. The chain links TRBV6-2 or TRBV6-3 to TRBJ2-3; D remains ambiguous. Trimming left V 2 bases short and J 2 bases short, with 11 bases between. Germline CDR1 MNHEY, CDR2 SVGEGT. The CDR3 is 15 amino acids.

Here the CDR3 reads CSATKAGVQDEQYF. The CDR3 DNA follows: TGCAGTGCCACGAAAGCGGGAGTCCAAGACGAGCAGTACTTC. V usage is TRBV20-1 and J usage is TRBJ2-7; 8 positions match TRBD2. Germline values: CDR1 DFQATT, CDR2 SNEGSKA (reference sequence). V shed 6 bases, J shed 5 bases, and the junction held 12 bases outside the gene matches. The CDR3 runs to 14 residues.

The V gene is TRBV29-1, the J gene TRBJ2-7; TRBD1 might be the D (6 bases). This CDR3 is built from 14 residues. CDR1 is SQVTM and CDR2 is ANQGSEA in the germline V gene. V was clipped by 6 bases and J by 4 bases, with 19 bases between them. The CDR3 is CSVCDVGARYEQYF. In DNA form, the CDR3 reads TGCAGCGTATGTGACGTGGGGGCGCGATACGAGCAGTACTTC.

This chain's CDR3 is CASSQRTSGAPDTQYF. CDR3 nucleotide sequence: TGCGCCAGCAGCCAACGGACTAGCGGGGCTCCAGATACGCAGTATTTT. V is TRBV4-1 and J is TRBJ2-3; 12 bases map to TRBD2. J was trimmed by 4 bases and V by 2 bases; bases with no gene match: 4. This CDR3 contains 16 residues. The germline V gene has CDR1 MGHRA and CDR2 YSYEKL.

This chain links TRBV10-3 with TRBJ1-4, with TRBD1 as a possible D gene (5 bases). Germline CDR1 is ENHRY and CDR2 is SYGVKD. The CDR3 is 14 residues long. The V end was cut by 6 bases, the J end by 4 bases, with 12 bases between. CDR3 in amino acids: CAISRDVGNEKLFF. In DNA form, the CDR3 reads TGTGCCATCAGCAGGGATGTTGGTAATGAAAAACTGTTTTTT.

This clonotype was seen only a few times. The CDR3 region has the DNA TGCGCCAGCAGCCAAGTGGGGGGAGAAGGGATCTACGAGCAGTACTTC. Encoded protein: CASSQVGGEGIYEQYF. The V call is TRBV4-1, the J call TRBJ2-7, with a tentative D call TRBD2 (6 bases). Germline V gives CDR1 MGHRA, CDR2 YSYEKL. The CDR3 is 16 residues long. Trimming stripped 1 base from V and 3 bases from J, with 16 bases between.

The chain couples TRBV7-9 to TRBJ2-5, with TRBD1 matching 10 bases. The germline V gene has CDR1 SEHNR and CDR2 FQNEAQ (reference sequence). This CDR3 spans 15 amino acids. The J segment lost 4 bases and the V segment lost 6 bases, leaving 8 bases of the junction unmatched. In nucleotides, the CDR3 is TGTGCCAGCAGTCGACAGGGGGCTAATGGAGAGACCCAGTACTTC. The encoded protein is CASSRQGANGETQYF.

The rearrangement joins TRBV27 to TRBJ2-4, with 7 bases fitting TRBD1. The end of the DNA fits TRBJ2-7 better, so the J call may be wrong. The CDR3 loop spans 16 amino acids. Germline assignment: CDR1 MNHEY and CDR2 SMNVEV (reference sequence). For the CDR3, the DNA is TGTGCCAGCAGTACCCCACAACGGGGACAGCCCTACGAGCAGTACTTC. Translation: CASSTPQRGQPYEQYF.

The CDR3, as DNA: TGTGCCAGTGATTTGGGACAGGTCAAAAACATTCAGTACTTC. Its protein is CASDLGQVKNIQYF. The genes are TRBV24-1 and TRBJ2-4; TRBD1 matches at 8 bases. V lost 11 bases, J lost 3 bases, and 8 bases stayed unmatched. This CDR3 has 14 amino acids. CDR1 is KGHDR and CDR2 is SFDVKD in the germline V gene.

The CDR3 DNA sequence: TGTGCCAGCAGCTTTAAGACCCTTAGAGACAATGAGCAGTTCTTC. Residues: CASSFKTLRDNEQFF. The V and J genes are TRBV7-8 and TRBJ2-1, with D unresolved. The ends were cut back, 3 bases at V and 5 bases at J, with 14 bases in the middle. This CDR3 is 15 amino acids long. From germline, CDR1 is SGHVS and CDR2 FQNEAQ.

This clonotype was seen a handful of times. This sequence joins TRBV6-1 and TRBJ2-4; 9 nucleotides line up with TRBD2. The DNA end is more similar to TRBJ2-7, so the J call may be wrong. Germline V gene sequence: CDR1 MNHNS, CDR2 SASEGT. This CDR3 is 16 amino acids long. CDR3 coding DNA: TGTGCCAGCAGTGAAACTCAGGCGGGGGGGTATTACGAGCAGTACTTC. It is translated as CASSETQAGGYYEQYF.

The genes are TRBV6-5 and TRBJ2-5; 8 bases are shared with TRBD1. The germline gives CDR1 MNHEY, CDR2 SVGAGI. CDR3 length: 15 amino acids. Trimming took 2 bases from V and 4 from J; bases not matched to a gene: 6. In nucleotides, the CDR3 is TGTGCCAGCAGTTACCGGGACAGGTTGACAGAGACCCAGTACTTC. It codes for CASSYRDRLTETQYF.

This clonotype was seen just once. The rearrangement joins TRBV4-2 to TRBJ2-3, with 11 bases lining up with TRBD2. V gave up 3 bases and J gave up 0 bases; unmatched junction bases: 14. The CDR3 runs 20 residues. Germline CDR1 LGHNA, CDR2 YNFKEQ. The CDR3 region is CASSHLGLLTSGASTDTQYF. DNA of the CDR3: TGTGCCAGCAGCCACCTAGGCTTGTTGACTAGCGGGGCTAGCACAGATACGCAGTATTTT.

This chain links TRBV7-6 with TRBJ1-6; D is unresolved. The CDR3 covers 16 residues. Trimming removed 5 bases from V and 0 bases from J, with 11 bases in between. Germline loops: CDR1 SGHVS, CDR2 FNYEAQ. The CDR3 DNA sequence: TGTGCCAGCAGCCTCAGGCAGAGCTCCTATAATTCACCCCTCCACTTT. It yields the protein CASSLRQSSYNSPLHF.

The V call is TRBV24-1, the J call TRBJ1-5; D ambiguous. V lost 2 bases to trimming and J lost 8 bases, with 6 bases between them. Germline lookup yields CDR1 KGHDR and CDR2 SFDVKD. CDR3 length: 12 residues. CDR3 in DNA: TGTGCCACCAGTGATTCCCGGAAGCCCCAGCATTTT. This translates into CATSDSRKPQHF.

The CDR3 sequence: CSARDPPGGTDTQYF. The CDR3, as DNA: TGCAGTGCTAGAGACCCCCCCGGGGGAACAGATACGCAGTATTTT. J is TRBJ2-3 and V is TRBV20-1, with D perhaps matching TRBD2 (6 bases). Germline lookup yields CDR1 DFQATT and CDR2 SNEGSKA (reference sequence). The CDR3 has 15 residues. V was cut by 0 bases and J by 3 bases, with 13 bases left in between.

The J gene is TRBJ2-7, the V gene TRBV27; D not resolved. Trimming left V 1 base short and J 7 bases short, with 11 bases between. The germline V gene encodes CDR1 MNHEY and CDR2 SMNVEV (reference sequence). The CDR3 length is 13 residues. Here the CDR3 DNA reads TGTGCCAGCAGTTTATACCCCGCGTTGGAGCAGTACTTC. This codes for CASSLYPALEQYF.